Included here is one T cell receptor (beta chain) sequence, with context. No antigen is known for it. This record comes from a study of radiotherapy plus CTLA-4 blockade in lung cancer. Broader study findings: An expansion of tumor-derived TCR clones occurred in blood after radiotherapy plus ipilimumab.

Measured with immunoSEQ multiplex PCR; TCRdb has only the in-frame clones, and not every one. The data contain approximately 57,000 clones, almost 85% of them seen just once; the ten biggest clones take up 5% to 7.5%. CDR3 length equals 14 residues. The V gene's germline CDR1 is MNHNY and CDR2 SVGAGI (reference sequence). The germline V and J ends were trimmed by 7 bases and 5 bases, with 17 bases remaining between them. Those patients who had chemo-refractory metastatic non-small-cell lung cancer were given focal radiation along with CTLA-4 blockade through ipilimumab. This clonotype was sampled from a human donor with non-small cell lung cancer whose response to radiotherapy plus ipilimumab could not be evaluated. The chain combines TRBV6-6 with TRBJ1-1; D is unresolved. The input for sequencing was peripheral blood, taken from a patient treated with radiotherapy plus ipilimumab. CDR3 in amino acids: CASIAARLGTEAFF. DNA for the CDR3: TGTGCCAGCATTGCGGCTAGGCTTGGGACTGAAGCTTTCTTT.